The 14 T cell receptor beta chains listed next were all sequenced from one sample in a study of beta chain features in type 1 diabetes. Study-wide points: Type 1 diabetes patients showed a moderate but significant shortening of TCRB CDR3s in all four CD4+ subsets.

For these TCRs, the target antigens are not known. Expressed TCRB transcripts were sequenced after all isolated RNA was converted to cDNA. Some clones are missing from TCRdb's copy, which holds only in-frame ones; the method was immunoSEQ multiplex PCR. The table shows under 200,000 clones, with about 8.3% occurring only once. The sample consisted of central memory CD4+ T cells from blood. The source is a young woman with type 1 diabetes.

The V and J genes are TRBV28 and TRBJ2-5; TRBD1 agrees at 10 bases. CDR3 length: 15 residues. The V segment lost 5 bases and the J segment 5 bases; nucleotides outside the gene matches: 8. CDR1 is MDHEN and CDR2 is SYDVKM in the germline V gene. The CDR3 nucleotides are TGTGCCAGCAGTCCAATGACAGGGGGCAGGGAGACCCAGTACTTC. Translated: CASSPMTGGRETQYF.

This clone has only a few counts. CDR3 DNA sequence: TGCGCCAGCAGCTCAGGCTCGGGACTAGCGGGCGGAGCCAAAAACATTCAGTACTTC. It codes for CASSSGSGLAGGAKNIQYF. This chain connects TRBV5-1 to TRBJ2-4; 12 bases are a match to TRBD2. Losses at the gene ends were 3 bases for V and 0 bases for J; bases not matched to a gene: 10. The germline gives CDR1 SGHRS, CDR2 YFSETQ. This CDR3 has 19 amino acids. Supplemented by reference TRBV5-1 and TRBJ2-4, the full variable domain reads KAGVTQTPRYLIKTRGQQVTLSCSPISGHRSVSWYQQTPGQGLQFLFEYFSETQRNKGNFPGRFSGRQFSNSRSEMNVSTLELGDSALYLCASSSGSGLAGGAKNIQYFGAGTRLSVL.

In this sample, this clone turned up a few times. The rearrangement links TRBV2 to TRBJ2-4; TRBD2 agrees at 10 bases. Germline V CDR1 and CDR2: SNHLY, FYNNEI. This CDR3 is built from 13 residues. J lost 9 bases, V lost 8 bases, and 7 bases had no gene match. This chain's CDR3 is CASLGLAQVIQYF. As DNA, the CDR3 is TGTGCCAGCCTGGGACTAGCGCAAGTCATTCAGTACTTC.

This clone was seen a few times. This rearrangement joins TRBV5-8 to TRBJ2-5; 10 nucleotides align to TRBD2. The junction had 3 bases not matched to a gene; V was cut back by 0 bases and J by 1 base. The CDR3 sequence is 16 residues long. Looked up from germline, CDR1 is SGHTS and CDR2 is YDEGEE. The CDR3 loop reads CASSLGLAGAQETQYF. In DNA form, the CDR3 reads TGTGCCAGCAGCTTGGGGCTAGCGGGGGCCCAAGAGACCCAGTACTTC.

This clone was seen at least ten times. This sequence joins TRBV29-1 and TRBJ2-4; TRBD2 is a possible D gene (6 bases). CDR3 length equals 13 residues. Germline V lookup: CDR1 SQVTM, CDR2 ANQGSEA. V was shortened by 7 bases and J by 0 bases, with 10 bases between the two germline ends. The CDR3 sequence: CSGRGIAKNIQYF. CDR3 in DNA: TGCAGCGGCCGCGGGATAGCCAAAAACATTCAGTACTTC.

This clone was observed a few times. This sequence joins TRBV29-1 and TRBJ2-2; 13 nucleotides line up with TRBD2. Germline lookup yields CDR1 SQVTM and CDR2 ANQGSEA. J lost 8 bases, V lost 2 bases, and 5 bases had no gene match. The CDR3 length is 15 residues. CDR3 amino acids: CSVEFGTSGKGELFF. CDR3 nucleotide sequence: TGCAGCGTTGAATTCGGGACTAGCGGGAAAGGGGAGCTGTTTTTT.

The chain employs TRBV19 and TRBJ2-6; D might be TRBD1 (5 bases). This CDR3 region has 17 residues. Trimming shortened V by 7 bases and J by 1 base, and 17 bases separated the two germline ends. The germline V gene encodes CDR1 LNHDA and CDR2 SQIVND (reference sequence). CDR3 nucleotides: TGTGCCAGTACCCCCACACCTCAGGGTTCTGGGGCCAACGTCCTGACTTTC. This encodes CASTPTPQGSGANVLTF.

Only a few counts were recorded for this clone. V is TRBV2 and J is TRBJ2-4, with 13 nucleotides matching TRBD2. CDR1 is SNHLY, CDR2 FYNNEI, per germline. The CDR3 contains 15 residues. Trimming at V came to 5 bases and at J to 11 bases, leaving 9 bases not matched to a gene. CDR3 DNA sequence: TGTGCCAGCAGTCGGACTAGCGGGGGCCCTATTCTTCAGTACTTC. Translation gives CASSRTSGGPILQYF.

The rearrangement uses TRBV4-3 and TRBJ2-3, with D possibly matching TRBD2 (5 bases). The V end was cut by 1 base, the J end by 3 bases, with 11 bases between. CDR3 size: 15 residues. CDR1 and CDR2 (germline): LGHNA, YSLEER. In DNA form, the CDR3 reads TGCGCCAGCAGCCAAGGGCGGGCGGATACAGATACGCAGTATTTT. Translation gives CASSQGRADTDTQYF.

This clone has a handful of counts. This chain joins TRBV7-2 and TRBJ1-2; 7 positions agree with TRBD1. The CDR3 is 14 amino acids. The V and J ends lost 5 bases and 7 bases, in that order; junction bases with no gene match: 10. Germline assignment: CDR1 SGHTA and CDR2 FQGNSA. CDR3 bases: TGTGCCAGCAGCACTAGACAGGGTGACTCTGGCTACACCTTC. Protein: CASSTRQGDSGYTF.

V is TRBV7-2 and J is TRBJ2-3, with 7 bases that match TRBD2. The CDR3 is 15 residues long. CDR1 SGHTA and CDR2 FQGNSA come from the germline V gene. After removal of 5 bases from V and 2 bases from J, the junction contained 7 bases not matched to a gene. The CDR3 DNA follows: TGTGCCAGCAGCCGTACTAGCGAAAACACAGATACGCAGTATTTT. Translation: CASSRTSENTDTQYF.

This chain's CDR3 is CASSWGGGRDEQYF. The CDR3 nucleotides read TGTGCCAGCAGCTGGGGAGGTGGTAGGGACGAGCAGTACTTC. The chain couples TRBV7-2 to TRBJ2-7; a weak D match, TRBD2 (6 bases). V was cut by 4 bases and J by 5 bases, with 15 bases left in between. The CDR3 loop spans 14 amino acids. Per the germline V gene, CDR1 is SGHTA and CDR2 is FQGNSA.

The V call is TRBV9, the J call TRBJ1-5, with unresolved D. From germline, CDR1 is SGDLS and CDR2 YYNGEE. CDR3 size: 14 residues. Trimming pared 4 bases from V and 7 bases from J, leaving 15 bases between. CDR3 protein: CASSLFGGRQPQHF. CDR3 coding DNA: TGTGCCAGCAGCCTGTTTGGAGGGAGGCAGCCCCAGCATTTT.

The CDR3 sequence: CASSPGLAGQDTQYF. Here the CDR3 DNA reads TGCGCCAGCAGCCCGGGACTAGCGGGGCAAGATACGCAGTATTTT. The V and J genes are TRBV4-3 and TRBJ2-3; 13 positions match TRBD2. The CDR3 extends over 15 amino acids. V shed 4 bases and J 5 bases; nucleotides not matched to a gene: 3. The V gene's germline CDR1 is LGHNA and CDR2 YSLEER.